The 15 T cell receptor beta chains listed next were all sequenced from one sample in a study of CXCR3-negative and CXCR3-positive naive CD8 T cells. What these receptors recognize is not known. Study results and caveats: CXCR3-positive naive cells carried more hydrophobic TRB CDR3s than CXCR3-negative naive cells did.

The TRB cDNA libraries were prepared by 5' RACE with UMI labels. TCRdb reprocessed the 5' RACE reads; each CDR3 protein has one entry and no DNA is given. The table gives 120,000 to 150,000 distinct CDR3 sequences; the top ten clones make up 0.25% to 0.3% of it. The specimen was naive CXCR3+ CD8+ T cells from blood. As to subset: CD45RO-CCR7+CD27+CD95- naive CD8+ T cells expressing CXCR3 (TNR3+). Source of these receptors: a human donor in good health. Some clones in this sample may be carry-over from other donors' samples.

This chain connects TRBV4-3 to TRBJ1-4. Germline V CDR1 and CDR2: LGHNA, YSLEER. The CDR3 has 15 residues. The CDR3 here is CASSQEGGANEKLFF.

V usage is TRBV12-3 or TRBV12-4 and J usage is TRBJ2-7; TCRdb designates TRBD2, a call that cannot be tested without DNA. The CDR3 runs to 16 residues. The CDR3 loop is CASSFNSAGGSYEQYF.

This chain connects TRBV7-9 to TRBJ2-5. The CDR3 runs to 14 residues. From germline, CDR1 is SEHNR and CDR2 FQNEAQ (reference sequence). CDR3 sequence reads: CASSTLASEETQYF.

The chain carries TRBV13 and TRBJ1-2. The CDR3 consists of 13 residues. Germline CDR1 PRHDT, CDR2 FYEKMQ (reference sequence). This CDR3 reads CASSLEANYGYTF.

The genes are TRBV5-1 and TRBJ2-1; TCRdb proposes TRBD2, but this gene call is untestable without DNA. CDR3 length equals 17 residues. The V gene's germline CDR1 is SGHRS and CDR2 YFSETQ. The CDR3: CASSRTSGGAFYNEQFF.

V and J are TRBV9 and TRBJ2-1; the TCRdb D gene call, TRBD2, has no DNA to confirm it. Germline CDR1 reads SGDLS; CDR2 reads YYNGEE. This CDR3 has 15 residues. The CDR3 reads CASSGGTSGSNEQFF. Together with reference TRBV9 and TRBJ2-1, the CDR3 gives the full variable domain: DSGVTQTPKHLITATGQRVTLRCSPRSGDLSVYWYQQSLDQGLQFLIQYYNGEERAKGNILERFSAQQFPDLHSELNLSSLELGDSALYFCASSGGTSGSNEQFFGPGTRLTVL.

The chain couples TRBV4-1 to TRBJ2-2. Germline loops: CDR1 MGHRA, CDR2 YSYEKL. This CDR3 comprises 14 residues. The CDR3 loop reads CASSQASLTGELFF.

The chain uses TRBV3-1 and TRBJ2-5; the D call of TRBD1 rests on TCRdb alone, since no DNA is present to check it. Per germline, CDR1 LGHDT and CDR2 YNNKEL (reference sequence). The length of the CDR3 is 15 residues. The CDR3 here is CASSALRDVRGTQYF.

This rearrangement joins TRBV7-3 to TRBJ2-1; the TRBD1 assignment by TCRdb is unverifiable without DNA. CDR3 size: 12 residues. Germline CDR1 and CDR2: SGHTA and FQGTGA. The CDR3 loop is CASSHLGGEQFF.

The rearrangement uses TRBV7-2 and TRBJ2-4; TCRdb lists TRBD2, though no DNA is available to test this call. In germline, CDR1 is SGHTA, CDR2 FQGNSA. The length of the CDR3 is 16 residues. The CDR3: CASSPGLALAKNIQYF.

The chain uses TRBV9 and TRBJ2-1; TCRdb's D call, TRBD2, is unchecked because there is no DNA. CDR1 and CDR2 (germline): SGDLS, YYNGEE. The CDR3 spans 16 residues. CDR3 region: CASSVVGMGAYNEQFF.

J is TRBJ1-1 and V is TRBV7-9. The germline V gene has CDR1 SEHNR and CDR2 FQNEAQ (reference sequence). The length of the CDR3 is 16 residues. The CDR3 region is CASSPRPGGLYTEAFF.

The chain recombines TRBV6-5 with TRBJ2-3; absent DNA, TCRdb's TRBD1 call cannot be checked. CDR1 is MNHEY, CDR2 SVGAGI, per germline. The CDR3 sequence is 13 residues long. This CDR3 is CASKRQDTDTQYF.

The CDR3 sequence: CASSGVSTDTQYF. The chain recombines TRBV14 with TRBJ2-3. Germline lookup yields CDR1 SGHDN and CDR2 FVKESK. The CDR3 contains 13 residues. Filled out from reference TRBV14 and TRBJ2-3, the complete variable domain reads EAGVTQFPSHSVIEKGQTVTLRCDPISGHDNLYWYRRVMGKEIKFLLHFVKESKQDESGMPNNRFLAERTGGTYSTLKVQPAELEDSGVYFCASSGVSTDTQYFGPGTRLTVL.

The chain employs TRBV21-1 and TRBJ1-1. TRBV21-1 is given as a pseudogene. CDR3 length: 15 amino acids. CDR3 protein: CASSKICRACTEAFF.